This T cell receptor (beta chain) comes out of a study of Graves' ophthalmopathy and Graves' hyperthyroidism. Turning to the study itself: Upon initial diagnosis and before any treatment, peripheral blood was collected.

Points from the study as a whole: Progression of ophthalmopathy was predicted by the model with approximately 71% sensitivity and 72.22% specificity. Blood also contained most of the expanded thyroid clonotypes above 0.001 frequency.

Moderate-to-severe activity, with CAS ≥3, NOSPECS ≥4 and duration under 3 months, characterized the donors with ophthalmopathy. This clonotype has ten or more counts. Its antigen remains unidentified. Germline and junction disagree at one end, which may indicate a read error. The authors amplified TCR beta CDR3 regions, and they did so from RNA transcripts for repertoire sequencing. RT-PCR was first run with HTBI primers, then multiplex PCR in a second round. TCRdb fed the multiplex PCR reads into MiXCR, producing one record per CDR3 protein. The sample lists 200,000 to 250,000 distinct CDR3 sequences; just under 30% were seen once. Per germline, CDR1 KGHSH and CDR2 LQKENI. This CDR3 is 14 amino acids long.

The sequence derives from a man aged 50-60 years with Graves' ophthalmopathy. Sequencing was carried out using peripheral blood. The chain links TRBV18 to TRBJ1-1; D is perhaps TRBD1 (6 bases). CDR3 amino acids: CASSPQGTNTEAFF. In DNA form, the CDR3 reads TGTGCCAGCTCCCCACAGGGCACGAACACTGAAGCTTTCTTT.